The rows below give T cell receptor beta chains drawn from one sample of a study of early T cells in non-severe SARS-CoV-2 infection. MiXCR, applied by TCRdb to the 5' RACE reads, yields one record per CDR3 protein. The sample shows just over 95,000 distinct CDR3 sequences, approximately 11% of them seen only once. Material: whole blood. Receptors were obtained from an adult who was a healthcare worker with PCR-confirmed SARS-CoV-2 infection or an uninfected control (not recorded which). Each CDR3 is given with its conserved first and last residue. D genes are given only for firm matches. Part of the rows lack a size; the others show once, few, many or a class for expanded clones.

cdr3_nt cdr3_aa clone_size j_call v_call d_call
TGTGCCAGCAGCCCATGGGGACAGGGGCCTACTGGGGCCTACAATGAGCAGTTCTTC CASSPWGQGPTGAYNEQFF NA TRBJ2-1 TRBV11-2 TRBD1
TGTGCCAGCAGCCAAGATCTTTTTGAGGTGGGCTACGAGCAGTACTTC CASSQDLFEVGYEQYF many TRBJ2-7 TRBV4-2 NA
TGCAGCGTTGGACTGGGGCCAGGGGCGGAGACCCAGTACTTC CSVGLGPGAETQYF few TRBJ2-5 TRBV29-1 NA
TGCAGCGTTTCGCGGACGGGGCGCGCGAACACCGGGGAGCTGTTTTTT CSVSRTGRANTGELFF few TRBJ2-2 TRBV29-1 NA
TGCGCCAGCAGCCAAGAACCGGGGATCACCTACGAGCAGTACTTC CASSQEPGITYEQYF few TRBJ2-7 TRBV4-1 NA
TGTGCCAGCTCTCCATTTGGGACTAGCGGGAGGCCTAGCTCCTACGAGCAGTACTTC CASSPFGTSGRPSSYEQYF NA TRBJ2-7 TRBV18 TRBD2
TGCGCCAGCCACCAGGAAATCAACACCGGGGAGCTGTTTTTT CASHQEINTGELFF NA TRBJ2-2 TRBV5-1 NA
TGTGCCTGGAGTTCAGGGACAACTAATGAAAAACTGTTTTTT CAWSSGTTNEKLFF few TRBJ1-4 TRBV30 NA
TGCGCCAGCAGCTTGGGCAGGGAGAACACTGAAGCTTTCTTT CASSLGRENTEAFF many TRBJ1-1 TRBV5-1 NA
TGTGCCAGCAGCTTGGCCCCGGGGACGAACACCGGGGAGCTGTTTTTT CASSLAPGTNTGELFF many TRBJ2-2 TRBV5-4 NA
TGTGCCAGCACCCGAAGTCCCGGACTAGCGGGGGCTCGAGAGACCCAGTACTTC CASTRSPGLAGARETQYF many TRBJ2-5 TRBV3-1 TRBD2
TGCGCCAGCAGCCAAGCCATCCTTCCAGAGACCCAGTACTTC CASSQAILPETQYF NA TRBJ2-5 TRBV4-1 NA
TGCAGTGCGAGTGGGCGCGAAGGGACCCAGTACTTC CSASGREGTQYF few TRBJ2-5 TRBV20-1 NA
TGCAGTGCTAGAGGGACTAGCGGGAGGGGCAATGAGCAGTTCTTC CSARGTSGRGNEQFF many TRBJ2-1 TRBV20-1 TRBD2
TGTGCCAGCAGCCAGGGCAGCCTTCGCAATCAGCCCCAGCATTTT CASSQGSLRNQPQHF many TRBJ1-5 TRBV3-1 NA
TGTGCCAGCACCCGAGAGGGGGGAATTGAAAAACTGTTTTTT CASTREGGIEKLFF many TRBJ1-4 TRBV2 NA
TGTGCCAGCAGCCTGGGACAGCTAAACATTCAGTACTTC CASSLGQLNIQYF many TRBJ2-4 TRBV13 TRBD1
TGCAGCGTGCGGGGACTCATGAACACTGAAGCTTTCTTT CSVRGLMNTEAFF many TRBJ1-1 TRBV29-1 NA
TGTGCCAGCAGCTTAGCGACGACATCTAACTATGGCTACACCTTC CASSLATTSNYGYTF many TRBJ1-2 TRBV7-2 NA
TGCAGTGCTAGTTCCGGGGGCAATGGCTACACCTTC CSASSGGNGYTF NA TRBJ1-2 TRBV20-1 NA
TGCGCCAGCAGCTTGGGATCTGGACGGTTGAACACTGAAGCTTTCTTT CASSLGSGRLNTEAFF few TRBJ1-1 TRBV5-1 NA
TGTGCCAGCAGTTTATGGGTAGGGGAGACCCAGTACTTC CASSLWVGETQYF few TRBJ2-5 TRBV27 NA
TGCAGTGCTAGTCTGTCAGGCCGGGGCAATCAGCCCCAGCATTTT CSASLSGRGNQPQHF NA TRBJ1-5 TRBV20-1 NA
TGTGCCAGCAGTTTTGAAGACAGGGCCACTGAAGCTTTCTTT CASSFEDRATEAFF few TRBJ1-1 TRBV12-3/TRBV12-4 TRBD1
TGTGCCACCAGTCCCCCCTTTCGGGACAGACATTCATGGGGCACTGAAGCTTTCTTT CATSPPFRDRHSWGTEAFF many TRBJ1-1 TRBV24-1 TRBD1
TGTGCCAGCAGCCCCGGGGGTTCTTTATTATGGGGCGGCTACACCTTC CASSPGGSLLWGGYTF few TRBJ1-2 TRBV7-9 NA
TGTGCCAGCAGCCCCCCTAGCTCCTACAATGAGCAGTTCTTC CASSPPSSYNEQFF many TRBJ2-1 TRBV5-4 NA
TGTGCCAGCAGTGAATCAGGGCTCTATGGCTACACCTTC CASSESGLYGYTF NA TRBJ1-2 TRBV2 NA
TGCAGCGCCTTGCGATATCAGCCCCAGCATTTT CSALRYQPQHF NA TRBJ1-5 TRBV29-1 NA
TGTGCCTGGAGTAGGAAGGGGTCCTACGAGCAGTACTTC CAWSRKGSYEQYF NA TRBJ2-7 TRBV30 NA
TGTGCCAGCAGCGTATCTAGCTCTGGTGAGCAGTTCTTC CASSVSSSGEQFF NA TRBJ2-1 TRBV9 NA